This record covers a single T cell receptor beta chain. The data are from a study of T-cell memory formation after mild COVID-19. The CDR3 is made up of 13 amino acids. From germline, CDR1 is DFQATT and CDR2 SNEGSKA (reference sequence). V dropped 1 base and J dropped 4 bases, with 10 bases sitting between them. TCRdb reanalysed the 5' RACE reads using MiXCR and keeps one entry per CDR3 protein. The data contain under 70,000 distinct CDR3 sequences, about 9.4% of them seen just once; the ten biggest clones take up approximately 1%. This receptor was identified in a man younger than 30 who had mild COVID-19 (a few samples of this study predate the infection). Cell type and time point are not known. This chain joins TRBV20-1 and TRBJ1-2, with a tentative D call TRBD1 (5 bases). Sequencing used PBMCs or a T cell subset sorted from them (not recorded which). The CDR3 DNA is TGCAGTGCTAGAGCCGGGGACGTCTATGGCTACACCTTC. It specifies CSARAGDVYGYTF.